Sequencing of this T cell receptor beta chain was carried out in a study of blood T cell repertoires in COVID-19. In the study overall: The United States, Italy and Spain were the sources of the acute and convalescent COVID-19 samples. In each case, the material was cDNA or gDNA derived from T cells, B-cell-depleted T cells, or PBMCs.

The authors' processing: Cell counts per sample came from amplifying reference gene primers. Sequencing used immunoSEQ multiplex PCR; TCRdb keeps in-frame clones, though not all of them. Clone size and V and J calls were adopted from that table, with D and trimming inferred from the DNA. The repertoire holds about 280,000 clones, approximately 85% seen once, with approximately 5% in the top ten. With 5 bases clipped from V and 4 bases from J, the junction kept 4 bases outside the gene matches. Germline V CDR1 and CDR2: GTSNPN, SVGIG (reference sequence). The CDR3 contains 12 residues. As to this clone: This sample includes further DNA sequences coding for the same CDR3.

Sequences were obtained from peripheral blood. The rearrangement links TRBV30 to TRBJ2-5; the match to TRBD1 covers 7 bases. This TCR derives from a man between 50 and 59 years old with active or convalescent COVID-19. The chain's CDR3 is CAWGPGGETQYF. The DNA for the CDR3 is TGTGCCTGGGGGCCAGGGGGAGAGACCCAGTACTTC. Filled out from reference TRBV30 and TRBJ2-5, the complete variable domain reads SQTIHQWPATLVQPVGSPLSLECTVEGTSNPNLYWYRQAAGRGLQLLFYSVGIGQISSEVPQNLSASRPQDRQFILSSKKLLLSDSGFYLCAWGPGGETQYFGPGTRLLVL.